Listed below are T cell receptor beta chains from one sample, sequenced in a study of CD8+ T cells in alopecia areata. Assay used: immunoSEQ multiplex PCR; TCRdb lists only in-frame clones, some missing. The table includes about 140,000 clones, 55% detected once. Sequencing was done on a sample of CD4+ T cells sorted from blood. These receptors all stem from a human donor in good health. Both conserved end residues are part of each CDR3. D genes are given only for firm matches. Clone sizes are given selectively: once, few, many, or a class where the clone is expanded.

d_gene	v_gene	j_gene	abundance	CDR3nt	CDR3aa
NA	TRBV29-1	TRBJ1-1	NA	TGCAGCGCCTTAGTGCTTCTGAACACTGAAGCTTTCTTT	CSALVLLNTEAFF
NA	TRBV29-1	TRBJ2-5	NA	TGCAGCGTTGGAGGGGTAGGGACCCAGTACTTC	CSVGGVGTQYF
NA	TRBV15	TRBJ2-5	NA	TGTGCCACCAGCAGAGAGGGAGGACGAGAGACCCAGTACTTC	CATSREGGRETQYF
TRBD1	TRBV10-3	TRBJ1-1	NA	TGTGCCATCACGAAGGACAGGGCTGACACTGAAGCTTTCTTT	CAITKDRADTEAFF
NA	TRBV9	TRBJ2-3	few	TGTGCCAGCAGCCCCGCCGGAGGCCGCACAGATACGCAGTATTTT	CASSPAGGRTDTQYF
TRBD1	TRBV2	TRBJ1-2	NA	TGTGCCAGCACTGACAGGGTTCAATCCCCTGTAGGCTACACCTTC	CASTDRVQSPVGYTF
NA	TRBV29-1	TRBJ2-1	NA	TGCAGCGTGCGTCACAATGAGCAGTTCTTC	CSVRHNEQFF
NA	TRBV11-2	TRBJ2-7	NA	TGTGCCAGCAGCTTAGCGGCAGGGGTTACCTACGAGCAGTACTTC	CASSLAAGVTYEQYF
NA	TRBV27	TRBJ1-2	NA	TGTGCCACCCAGGGCTACTATGGCTACACCTTC	CATQGYYGYTF
TRBD2	TRBV7-8	TRBJ2-1	NA	TGTGCCAGCAGCTCCCACGGGGGAGGGACTAGCGGACCCAATGAGCAGTTCTTC	CASSSHGGGTSGPNEQFF
TRBD1	TRBV15	TRBJ2-7	NA	TGTGCCACCAGCACCTCCCGACAGGGACCCTACGAGCAGTACTTC	CATSTSRQGPYEQYF
NA	TRBV30	TRBJ1-5	few	TGTGCCTGGAGTCCTGAGTTCCAGGGTGTCCAGCATTTT	CAWSPEFQGVQHF
NA	TRBV14	TRBJ2-5	NA	TGTGCCAGCAGCCAAACCGCGTCAGGGACCCAGTACTTC	CASSQTASGTQYF
NA	TRBV29-1	TRBJ1-2	NA	TGCAGCGTTTTTGCGACGGACCTTTATGGCTACACCTTC	CSVFATDLYGYTF
TRBD1	TRBV15	TRBJ2-4	NA	TGTGCCACCAGCAGTGGGACAGTCATAGCCAAAAACATTCAGTACTTC	CATSSGTVIAKNIQYF
TRBD2	TRBV5-1	TRBJ2-2	NA	TGCGCCAGCAGCGCCGGGACTAGCGGGACCCGGGCCGGGGAGCTGTTTTTT	CASSAGTSGTRAGELFF
NA	TRBV6-1	TRBJ1-5	NA	TGTGCCAGCAGTGAAGTCGGAGAAGGATCTTATCAGCCCCAGCATTTT	CASSEVGEGSYQPQHF
TRBD2	TRBV10-3	TRBJ2-1	NA	TGTGCCATCCAGGGCGAGCGGGAGGGTTACAATGAGCAGTTCTTC	CAIQGEREGYNEQFF
TRBD1	TRBV6-5	TRBJ2-6	NA	TGTGCCAGCAGTCGAGGGGGCGCTGGGGCCAACGTCCTGACTTTC	CASSRGGAGANVLTF
TRBD2	TRBV5-1	TRBJ2-7	NA	TGCGCCAGCAGCCGCGGACATCCCGGGACTAGCTTCCCTTACGAGCAGTACTTC	CASSRGHPGTSFPYEQYF